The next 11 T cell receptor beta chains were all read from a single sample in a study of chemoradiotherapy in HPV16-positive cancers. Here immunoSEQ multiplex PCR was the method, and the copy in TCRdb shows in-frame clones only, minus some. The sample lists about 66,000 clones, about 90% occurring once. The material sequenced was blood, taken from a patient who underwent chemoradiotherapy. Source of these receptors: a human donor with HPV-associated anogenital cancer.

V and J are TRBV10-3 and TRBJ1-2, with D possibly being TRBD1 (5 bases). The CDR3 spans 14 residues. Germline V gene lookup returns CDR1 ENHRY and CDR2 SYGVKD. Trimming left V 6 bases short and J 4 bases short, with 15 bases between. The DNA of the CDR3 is TGTGCCATCAGGACCTCGACAGTAACCTATGGCTACACCTTC. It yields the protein CAIRTSTVTYGYTF.

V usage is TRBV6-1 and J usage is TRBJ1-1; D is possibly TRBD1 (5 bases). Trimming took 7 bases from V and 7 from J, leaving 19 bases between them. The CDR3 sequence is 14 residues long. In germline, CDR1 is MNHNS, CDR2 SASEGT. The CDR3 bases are TGTGCCAGCACGACTTTTGGGGGGAGGAATGAAGCTTTCTTT. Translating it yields CASTTFGGRNEAFF.

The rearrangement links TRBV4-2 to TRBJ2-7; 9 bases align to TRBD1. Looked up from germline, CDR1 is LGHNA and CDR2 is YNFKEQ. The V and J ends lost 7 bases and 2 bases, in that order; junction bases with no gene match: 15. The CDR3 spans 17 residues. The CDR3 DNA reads TGTGCCAGCACCCTAACCGCGGACAGGGGTCTACCCTACGAGCAGTACTTC. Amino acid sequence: CASTLTADRGLPYEQYF.

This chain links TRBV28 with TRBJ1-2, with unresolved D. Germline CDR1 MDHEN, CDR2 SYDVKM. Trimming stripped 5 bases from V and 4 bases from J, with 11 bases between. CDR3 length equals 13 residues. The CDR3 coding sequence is TGTGCCAGCAGTGGAACCGGCGGCTATGGCTACACCTTC. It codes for CASSGTGGYGYTF.

The CDR3 reads CASGASGYTF. The CDR3 DNA sequence: TGTGCCAGCGGGGCAAGTGGCTACACCTTC. This chain uses TRBV21-1 with TRBJ1-2; the table's D call of TRBD1 was not tested on the DNA. TRBV21-1 corresponds to a pseudogene. The CDR3 extends over 10 amino acids.

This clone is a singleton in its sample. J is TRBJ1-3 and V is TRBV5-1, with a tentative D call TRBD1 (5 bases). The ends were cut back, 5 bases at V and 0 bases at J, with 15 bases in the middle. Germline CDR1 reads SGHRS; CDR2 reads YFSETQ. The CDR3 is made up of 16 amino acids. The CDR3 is CASRFGDGNSGNTIYF. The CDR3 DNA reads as TGCGCCAGCAGGTTTGGGGACGGAAACTCTGGAAACACCATATATTTT.

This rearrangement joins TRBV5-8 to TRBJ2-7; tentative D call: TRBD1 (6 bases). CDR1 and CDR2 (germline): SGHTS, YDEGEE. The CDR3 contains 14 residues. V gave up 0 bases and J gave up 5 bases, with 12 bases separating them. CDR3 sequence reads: CASSLVPTGHEQYF. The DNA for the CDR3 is TGTGCCAGCAGCTTGGTGCCCACAGGGCACGAGCAGTACTTC.

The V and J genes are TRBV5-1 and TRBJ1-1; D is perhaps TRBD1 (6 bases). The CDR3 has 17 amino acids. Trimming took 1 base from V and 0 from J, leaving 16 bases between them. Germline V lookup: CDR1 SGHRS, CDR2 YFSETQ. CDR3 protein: CASSLLGTGSMNTEAFF. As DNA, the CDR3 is TGCGCCAGCAGCTTGCTAGGTACAGGGTCAATGAACACTGAAGCTTTCTTT.

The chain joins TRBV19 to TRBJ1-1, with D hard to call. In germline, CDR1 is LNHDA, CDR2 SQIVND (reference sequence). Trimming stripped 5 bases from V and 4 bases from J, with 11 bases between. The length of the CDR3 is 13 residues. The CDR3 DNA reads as TGTGCCAGTAGTGACGTCCTGGGCACTGAAGCTTTCTTT. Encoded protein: CASSDVLGTEAFF.

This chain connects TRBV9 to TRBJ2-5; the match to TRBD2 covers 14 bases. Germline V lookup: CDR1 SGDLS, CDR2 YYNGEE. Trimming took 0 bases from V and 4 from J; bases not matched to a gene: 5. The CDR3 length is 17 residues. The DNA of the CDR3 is TGTGCCAGCAGCGTAGGGGGACTAGCGGGAGTAGCAGAGACCCAGTACTTC. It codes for CASSVGGLAGVAETQYF.

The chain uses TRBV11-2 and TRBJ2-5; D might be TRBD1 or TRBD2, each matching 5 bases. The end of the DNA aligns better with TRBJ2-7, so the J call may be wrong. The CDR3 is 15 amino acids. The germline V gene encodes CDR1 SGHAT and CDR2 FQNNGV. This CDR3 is CASSLLRGDPYEQYF. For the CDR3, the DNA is TGTGCCAGCAGCTTATTGAGGGGCGACCCCTACGAGCAGTACTTC.